The present entry profiles one TCR beta chain with its context. Its antigen is still unknown. Only in-frame clones appear in the TCRdb table, and some are missing; sequencing was by immunoSEQ multiplex PCR. The sample consists of 120,000 to 150,000 clones, under 95% of them appearing once. This record belongs to a study of T cell responses to AZD1222 COVID-19 vaccine. Study findings and constraints: Among spike-specific TCRs, nearly half reportedly target unmutated variant regions. The donor cohort was predominantly white British with a female majority, and clonal diversity may have been underestimated. Along spike, vaccine-associated CD4 TCRs were found throughout, with dominance at 160-218 and 743-854. Repertoires were collected only later (after the peak T cell response had occurred).

The TCR sequence derives from an adult in good health. The sample in question was peripheral blood, obtained on day 0 of AZD1222 vaccination.

The DNA for the CDR3 is TGTGCCAGCAGCTTGGAGTTGTACGAGCAGTACTTC. The encoded protein is CASSLELYEQYF. The chain couples TRBV5-5 to TRBJ2-7; D gene uncertain. Trimming shortened V by 0 bases and J by 4 bases, and 5 bases separated the two germline ends. The CDR3 extends over 12 amino acids. The germline V gene encodes CDR1 SGHKS and CDR2 YYEKEE (reference sequence).